Listed below are T cell receptor beta chains from one sample, sequenced in a study of T-cell reconstitution after alpha-beta-depleted transplantation in children. From the PCR reads, TCRdb called clonotypes with MiXCR, one entry per CDR3 protein. In the table there are about 90,000 distinct CDR3 sequences, 15% to 18% of which are singletons. This sample comprised PBMCs, mostly from graft donor cells, obtained 180 days after TCRalphabeta/CD19-depleted stem cell transplant. The source of these receptors is a male patient aged 2 to 9 who had a stem cell transplant for acute lymphoblastic leukemia, so the T cells may come from the graft donor. CDR3s include the opening cysteine and the closing phenylalanine or tryptophan. D genes are given only for firm matches. Not all rows give a size; the values are once, few, many and, for expanded clones, a class.

abundance: -; d_gene: TRBD2; j_gene: TRBJ2-2; v_gene: TRBV4-3; CDR3aa: CASSHSLAGGLYTGELFF; CDR3nt: TGCGCCAGCAGCCACTCACTAGCGGGAGGGCTATACACCGGGGAGCTGTTTTTT
abundance: few; d_gene: -; j_gene: TRBJ2-5; v_gene: TRBV5-1; CDR3aa: CASSHHQGQTQYF; CDR3nt: TGCGCCAGCAGCCACCACCAGGGGCAGACCCAGTACTTC
abundance: -; d_gene: TRBD1; j_gene: TRBJ2-1; v_gene: TRBV11-2; CDR3aa: CASSLWKGASSYNEQFF; CDR3nt: TGTGCCAGCAGCTTATGGAAGGGGGCCAGCTCCTACAATGAGCAGTTCTTC
abundance: -; d_gene: -; j_gene: TRBJ1-2; v_gene: TRBV12-3/TRBV12-4; CDR3aa: CASSLTGSKIYTF; CDR3nt: TGTGCCAGCAGTTTAACAGGGTCAAAGATCTACACCTTC
abundance: few; d_gene: TRBD1; j_gene: TRBJ1-1; v_gene: TRBV19; CDR3aa: CASSIPGTGKKFF; CDR3nt: TGTGCCAGTAGTATTCCCGGGACAGGGAAGAAGTTCTTT
abundance: many; d_gene: -; j_gene: TRBJ2-7; v_gene: TRBV25-1; CDR3aa: CASRATGRSSYEQYF; CDR3nt: TGTGCCAGCAGGGCCACAGGGCGCAGCTCCTACGAGCAGTACTTC
abundance: -; d_gene: -; j_gene: TRBJ1-2; v_gene: TRBV2; CDR3aa: CAGGLAGAKGYTF; CDR3nt: TGTGCCGGGGGGCTGGCAGGGGCGAAAGGCTACACCTTC
abundance: -; d_gene: TRBD1; j_gene: TRBJ1-1; v_gene: TRBV7-2; CDR3aa: CASSWDRDNTEAFF; CDR3nt: TGTGCCAGCAGCTGGGACAGGGATAACACTGAAGCTTTCTTT
abundance: -; d_gene: -; j_gene: TRBJ1-2; v_gene: TRBV27; CDR3aa: CASSSAWGGYGYTF; CDR3nt: TGTGCCAGCAGTTCCGCGTGGGGGGGCTATGGCTACACCTTC
abundance: few; d_gene: -; j_gene: TRBJ2-3; v_gene: TRBV7-9; CDR3aa: CASSLAELTDTQYF; CDR3nt: TGTGCCAGCAGCTTAGCGGAGCTCACAGATACGCAGTATTTT
abundance: few; d_gene: -; j_gene: TRBJ2-4; v_gene: TRBV7-2; CDR3aa: CASSLVALAKNIQYF; CDR3nt: TGTGCCAGCAGCTTAGTTGCCTTAGCCAAAAACATTCAGTACTTC
abundance: few; d_gene: TRBD1; j_gene: TRBJ2-1; v_gene: TRBV12-3/TRBV12-4; CDR3aa: CASRDRGIDNEQFF; CDR3nt: TGTGCCAGCAGGGACAGGGGGATCGACAATGAGCAGTTCTTC
abundance: many; d_gene: -; j_gene: TRBJ2-1; v_gene: TRBV29-1; CDR3aa: CSVVRQRPASFSYNEQFF; CDR3nt: TGCAGCGTTGTTAGACAGAGGCCCGCGTCCTTCTCCTACAATGAGCAGTTCTTC
abundance: -; d_gene: -; j_gene: TRBJ2-5; v_gene: TRBV11-2; CDR3aa: CASSLVLASRPQETQYF; CDR3nt: TGTGCCAGCAGCTTAGTCTTGGCCTCGCGGCCGCAAGAGACCCAGTACTTC
abundance: few; d_gene: -; j_gene: TRBJ1-3; v_gene: TRBV12-3/TRBV12-4; CDR3aa: CASRLSRSSGNTIYF; CDR3nt: TGTGCCAGCAGATTAAGTCGAAGTAGTGGAAACACCATATATTTT
abundance: -; d_gene: -; j_gene: TRBJ1-5; v_gene: TRBV20-1; CDR3aa: CSAAPGSLANQPQHF; CDR3nt: TGCAGTGCCGCCCCGGGATCCCTCGCTAATCAGCCCCAGCATTTT
abundance: few; d_gene: -; j_gene: TRBJ2-7; v_gene: TRBV21-1; CDR3aa: CASIHRGYEQYF; CDR3nt: TGTGCCAGCATCCACAGGGGATACGAGCAGTACTTC
abundance: -; d_gene: -; j_gene: TRBJ1-5; v_gene: TRBV20-1; CDR3aa: CSASGGGSNQPQHF; CDR3nt: TGCAGTGCTAGTGGAGGGGGGAGCAATCAGCCCCAGCATTTT
abundance: many; d_gene: -; j_gene: TRBJ1-5; v_gene: TRBV12-3/TRBV12-4; CDR3aa: CASSLALRQPQHF; CDR3nt: TGTGCCAGCAGTTTGGCCTTGCGTCAGCCCCAGCATTTT
abundance: -; d_gene: TRBD2; j_gene: TRBJ2-2; v_gene: TRBV7-8; CDR3aa: CASSFIAEGLYNTGELFF; CDR3nt: TGTGCCAGCAGCTTTATTGCAGAGGGACTATACAACACCGGGGAGCTGTTTTTT
abundance: many; d_gene: TRBD1; j_gene: TRBJ1-1; v_gene: TRBV12-3/TRBV12-4; CDR3aa: CASTTGGTEAFF; CDR3nt: TGTGCCAGCACCACAGGGGGCACTGAAGCTTTCTTT
abundance: many; d_gene: -; j_gene: TRBJ1-6; v_gene: TRBV20-1; CDR3aa: CSARAGGSSYNSPLHF; CDR3nt: TGCAGTGCTAGAGCGGGGGGGAGCTCCTATAATTCACCCCTCCACTTT
abundance: few; d_gene: -; j_gene: TRBJ2-1; v_gene: TRBV10-3; CDR3aa: CAISDLQANNEQFF; CDR3nt: TGTGCCATCAGTGACTTACAGGCGAACAATGAGCAGTTCTTC
abundance: few; d_gene: -; j_gene: TRBJ2-2; v_gene: TRBV7-2; CDR3aa: CASSPIRSGELFF; CDR3nt: TGTGCCAGCAGCCCTATTAGATCCGGGGAGCTGTTTTTT
abundance: -; d_gene: TRBD1; j_gene: TRBJ2-5; v_gene: TRBV7-2; CDR3aa: CATYRGETQYF; CDR3nt: TGTGCCACATACAGGGGAGAGACCCAGTACTTC
abundance: few; d_gene: TRBD1; j_gene: TRBJ2-7; v_gene: TRBV4-3; CDR3aa: CASSQEGTGDYEQYF; CDR3nt: TGCGCCAGCAGCCAAGAGGGGACAGGGGATTACGAGCAGTACTTC
abundance: -; d_gene: TRBD2; j_gene: TRBJ2-1; v_gene: TRBV27; CDR3aa: CASSPRLAGASYNEQFF; CDR3nt: TGTGCCAGCAGTCCAAGACTAGCGGGGGCTTCCTACAATGAGCAGTTCTTC